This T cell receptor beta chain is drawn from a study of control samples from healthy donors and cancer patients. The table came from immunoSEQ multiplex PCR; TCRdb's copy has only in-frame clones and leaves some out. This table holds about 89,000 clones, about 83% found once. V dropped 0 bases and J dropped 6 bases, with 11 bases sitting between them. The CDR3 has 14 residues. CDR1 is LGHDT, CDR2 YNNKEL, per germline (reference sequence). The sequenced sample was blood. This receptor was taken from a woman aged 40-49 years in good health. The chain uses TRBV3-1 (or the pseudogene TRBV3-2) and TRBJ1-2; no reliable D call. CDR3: CASSQERAAHGYTF. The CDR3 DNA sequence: TGTGCCAGCAGCCAAGAGCGGGCAGCACATGGCTACACCTTC.